A selection of T cell receptor beta chains follows, all from one sample in a study of blood T cell repertoires in COVID-19. Some clones are missing from TCRdb's copy, which holds only in-frame ones; the method was immunoSEQ multiplex PCR. The data contain under 450,000 clones, around 89% of them singletons. Material for sequencing was peripheral blood. Receptors were obtained from a woman between 50 and 59 years old with COVID-19, enrolled during active disease. The CDR3 runs from the conserved cysteine through the conserved F or W. The order of the fields is V gene, clone size, D gene, J gene, CDR3 protein, CDR3 DNA. The D gene is left open where the match is weak. Rows give clone size only sometimes, using once, few, many, or a class for an expanded clone.

TRBV18	.	TRBD1	TRBJ1-5	CASSPSGGGGTQHF	TGTGCCAGCTCACCATCAGGGGGCGGCGGGACCCAGCATTTT
TRBV19	once	.	TRBJ2-5	CASNAGRQETQYF	TGTGCCAGTAACGCGGGACGGCAAGAGACCCAGTACTTC
TRBV6-1	.	TRBD2	TRBJ2-7	CASSEAFGGGRYEQYF	TGTGCCAGCAGTGAAGCGTTCGGCGGGGGGAGGTACGAGCAGTACTTC
TRBV12-3/TRBV12-4	.	.	TRBJ2-7	CASSPAGRGEQYF	TGTGCCAGCAGCCCCGCCGGGCGGGGCGAGCAGTACTTC
TRBV28	.	.	TRBJ2-7	CASSLSVGDSYEQYF	TGTGCCAGCAGTTTATCGGTCGGGGACTCCTACGAGCAGTACTTC
TRBV4-1	.	.	TRBJ2-3	CASSQAGDTQYF	TGCGCCAGCAGCCAAGCAGGAGATACGCAGTATTTT
TRBV5-1	.	.	TRBJ1-1	CASSLGGFPEAFF	TGCGCCAGCAGCCTCGGGGGATTCCCTGAAGCTTTCTTT
TRBV9	.	.	TRBJ1-4	CASSASVATNEKLFF	TGTGCCAGCAGCGCCTCAGTCGCAACTAATGAAAAACTGTTTTTT
TRBV12-3/TRBV12-4	.	.	TRBJ1-5	CASSFGAGQPQHF	TGTGCCAGCAGTTTTGGGGCTGGTCAGCCCCAGCATTTT
TRBV11-3	.	.	TRBJ2-5	CASSSTSGTAFETQYF	TGTGCCAGCAGCTCAACCTCCGGGACTGCCTTCGAGACCCAGTACTTC
TRBV18	.	TRBD2	TRBJ2-7	CASSASSGSYEQYF	TGTGCCAGCTCAGCGTCTAGCGGCTCCTACGAGCAGTACTTC
TRBV5-4	.	.	TRBJ1-4	CASRQSTNEKLFF	TGTGCCAGCCGACAGTCAACTAATGAAAAACTGTTTTTT
TRBV7-2	.	.	TRBJ2-1	CASSLVAGLSLNEQFF	TGTGCCAGCAGCTTGGTCGCGGGGCTATCTCTCAATGAGCAGTTCTTC
TRBV30	.	.	TRBJ2-3	CAWSLGAGVTTQYF	TGTGCCTGGAGTTTGGGGGCAGGAGTGACTACGCAGTATTTT
TRBV18	few	.	TRBJ1-3	CASSKRTGSSGNTIYF	TGTGCCAGCTCAAAACGGACGGGGAGCTCTGGAAACACCATATATTTT
TRBV24-1	.	TRBD1	TRBJ1-3	CATSDLDRGTIYF	TGTGCCACCAGTGATTTGGACAGGGGAACCATATATTTT
TRBV18	once	.	TRBJ1-1	CASSPERVGLNRNTEAFF	TGTGCCAGCTCACCAGAGAGGGTGGGTCTAAATCGGAACACTGAAGCTTTCTTT
TRBV5-4	.	TRBD1	TRBJ2-7	CASSLAGQGRSEQYF	TGTGCCAGCAGCTTGGCCGGACAGGGGAGGTCCGAGCAGTACTTC
TRBV18	.	TRBD1	TRBJ2-7	CASSWTGANEQYF	TGTGCCAGCTCTTGGACAGGGGCCAACGAGCAGTACTTC
TRBV27	.	.	TRBJ2-1	CASSLGGGVYNEQFF	TGTGCCAGCAGTTTAGGAGGGGGGGTTTACAATGAGCAGTTCTTC
TRBV19	.	.	TRBJ2-3	CASSPLSSATYTQYF	TGTGCCAGTAGTCCCCTGTCATCCGCTACGTATACGCAGTATTTT
TRBV30	.	.	TRBJ2-6	CAWSTPGVSGANVLTF	TGTGCCTGGAGTACCCCGGGGGTATCTGGGGCCAACGTCCTGACTTTC
TRBV28	.	TRBD2	TRBJ2-3	CASSSGPVSSASGGADTQYF	TGTGCCAGCAGTTCCGGACCCGTTTCTTCCGCTAGCGGGGGGGCAGATACGCAGTATTTT
TRBV30	.	.	TRBJ1-2	CAWTVGRDEGYTF	TGTGCCTGGACCGTAGGCCGGGATGAAGGCTACACCTTC
TRBV7-8	once	.	TRBJ2-6	CASSLAWGGGANVLTF	TGTGCCAGCAGCTTAGCGTGGGGCGGTGGGGCCAACGTCCTGACTTTC
TRBV24-1	.	.	TRBJ2-7	CATDSQSSYEQYF	TGTGCCACGGACAGCCAAAGCTCCTACGAGCAGTACTTC
TRBV6-5	few	TRBD1	TRBJ1-2	CASHGTGVIYGYTF	TGTGCCAGCCACGGGACAGGGGTGATCTATGGCTACACCTTC
TRBV28	.	.	TRBJ1-1	CASSSLQPGEYTEAFF	TGTGCCAGCAGTTCCCTACAACCTGGGGAGTACACTGAAGCTTTCTTT
TRBV7-9	.	.	TRBJ2-1	CASSLDPNNEQFF	TGTGCCAGCAGCTTAGACCCTAACAATGAGCAGTTCTTC
TRBV2	.	.	TRBJ1-2	CASTPRLLGSPNYGYTF	TGTGCCAGCACCCCAAGGCTGTTGGGGAGCCCTAACTATGGCTACACCTTC
TRBV12-5	.	.	TRBJ2-6	CASGLRGSSGANVLTF	TGTGCTAGTGGTTTGAGGGGCAGCTCTGGGGCCAACGTCCTGACTTTC
TRBV2	.	.	TRBJ1-1	CASSGQGLEAFF	TGTGCCAGCAGCGGCCAGGGGCTTGAAGCTTTCTTT
TRBV9	.	.	TRBJ2-3	CASSVGGGSDTQYF	TGTGCCAGCAGCGTAGGAGGGGGATCAGATACGCAGTATTTT
TRBV9	.	.	TRBJ2-2	CASSLYSTGELFF	TGTGCCAGCAGCCTTTATTCCACCGGGGAGCTGTTTTTT
TRBV6-6	.	.	TRBJ1-1	CASSYIREGEAFF	TGTGCCAGCAGTTATATCAGGGAGGGGGAAGCTTTCTTT
TRBV5-6	.	TRBD1	TRBJ1-5	CASSPTRTGHSNQPQHF	TGTGCCAGCAGCCCGACAAGGACAGGGCATAGCAATCAGCCCCAGCATTTT
TRBV6-5	few	.	TRBJ1-1	CATLRGTHEAFF	TGTGCCACCTTAAGGGGGACCCATGAAGCTTTCTTT
TRBV19	.	.	TRBJ2-3	CASSTSRGKDTQYF	TGTGCCAGTAGTACCTCTAGGGGGAAAGATACGCAGTATTTT
TRBV2	.	.	TRBJ1-1	CASSESGNTEAFF	TGTGCCAGCAGTGAAAGCGGTAACACTGAAGCTTTCTTT
TRBV6-5	.	.	TRBJ1-2	CASSSPRLGWAGYTF	TGTGCCAGCAGTTCCCCCCGCTTGGGTTGGGCTGGCTACACCTTC
TRBV11-2	.	.	TRBJ2-3	CASSSVGRGTDTQYF	TGTGCCAGCAGCTCGGTAGGGCGGGGCACAGATACGCAGTATTTT
TRBV28	.	TRBD1	TRBJ1-5	CASRPPGQEGNQPQHF	TGTGCCAGCAGGCCCCCGGGACAGGAAGGCAATCAGCCCCAGCATTTT
TRBV7-9	.	.	TRBJ2-7	CASSLSRDSSYEQYF	TGTGCCAGCAGCTTATCCCGAGACAGCTCCTACGAGCAGTACTTC
TRBV6-5	.	.	TRBJ1-4	CASGVTVTNEKLFF	TGTGCCAGCGGGGTGACAGTAACTAATGAAAAACTGTTTTTT
TRBV3-1/TRBV3-2	.	.	TRBJ1-5	CASSRTAAGQPQHF	TGTGCCAGCAGCCGGACAGCGGCGGGTCAGCCCCAGCATTTT
TRBV6-5	.	TRBD1	TRBJ1-2	CASSYGTEKGYTF	TGTGCCAGCAGTTACGGGACAGAGAAGGGCTACACCTTC
TRBV28	.	.	TRBJ1-2	CASSLFDWGGGYTF	TGTGCCAGCAGTTTATTTGATTGGGGGGGTGGCTACACCTTC
TRBV24-1	.	TRBD1	TRBJ1-2	CATSDRQGRGYTF	TGTGCCACCAGTGATAGACAGGGCCGGGGCTACACCTTC
TRBV6-5	.	.	TRBJ1-3	CASKPPGLAGNTIYF	TGTGCCAGTAAACCACCGGGATTGGCCGGAAACACCATATATTTT
TRBV30	.	.	TRBJ1-5	CAWSGRENQPQHF	TGTGCCTGGAGTGGCAGGGAAAATCAGCCCCAGCATTTT
TRBV3-1/TRBV3-2	.	TRBD1	TRBJ1-1	CASSQGGQGKTEAFF	TGTGCCAGCAGCCAAGGGGGACAGGGGAAAACTGAAGCTTTCTTT
TRBV18	.	.	TRBJ1-2	CASSPLAQQPNYGYTF	TGTGCCAGCTCACCCCTCGCCCAACAACCTAACTATGGCTACACCTTC
TRBV7-9	.	.	TRBJ1-2	CASSPTQGPSNYGYTF	TGTGCCAGCAGCCCTACACAGGGCCCTTCTAACTATGGCTACACCTTC